What follows are 30 T cell receptor beta chains derived from one specimen sequenced in a study of blood T cells in healthy people across ages. A J-beta primer mix and a sample-barcoded 5' primer were used in a second PCR of about 7 to 12 cycles. TCRdb reprocessed the 5' RACE reads with MiXCR, giving one entry per CDR3 protein. The sample yields approximately 880,000 distinct CDR3 sequences, 48% seen once. Source material: blood. Receptor source: a man aged 25 to 40 in good health.

The chain employs TRBV20-1 and TRBJ1-2; D possibly corresponds to TRBD1 (5 bases). The germline V gene encodes CDR1 DFQATT and CDR2 SNEGSKA (reference sequence). Trimming cost V 5 bases and J 8 bases, with 18 bases left between them. The CDR3 contains 13 residues. As DNA, the CDR3 is TGCAGTGCTCCCAAGCAGGACAAAGGCGGCTACACCTTC. Translation: CSAPKQDKGGYTF.

This clonotype was picked up a small number of times. This chain joins TRBV20-1 and TRBJ2-7; D is perhaps TRBD1 (5 bases). The DNA end is more similar to TRBJ2-5, so the J call may be wrong. Germline V gives CDR1 DFQATT, CDR2 SNEGSKA (reference sequence). This CDR3 is built from 13 residues. The CDR3 is CSARVGPRETQYF. The CDR3 nucleotides read TGCAGTGCTAGAGTGGGGCCAAGGGAGACCCAGTACTTC.

V usage is TRBV25-1 and J usage is TRBJ2-3; D ambiguous. Trimming left V 0 bases short and J 3 bases short, with 13 bases between. This CDR3 comprises 16 residues. CDR1 and CDR2 from the germline V gene are MGHDK and SYGVNS. CDR3 amino acids: CASSEYSWSPTDTQYF. As DNA, the CDR3 is TGTGCCAGCAGTGAATATTCGTGGTCGCCGACAGATACGCAGTATTTT.

The V gene is TRBV30, the J gene TRBJ2-7; 10 bases match TRBD2. Germline V gene lookup returns CDR1 GTSNPN and CDR2 SVGIG (reference sequence). The V segment lost 2 bases and the J segment 2 bases; nucleotides outside the gene matches: 0. The CDR3 spans 13 residues. The CDR3 DNA reads as TGTGCCTGGAGTAGCGGGGGGGCCTACGAGCAGTACTTC. Protein product: CAWSSGGAYEQYF.

The chain couples TRBV12-3 or TRBV12-4 to TRBJ1-5; D uncertain. CDR3 size: 13 residues. The V end lost 6 bases, the J end lost 6 bases, and 12 bases lay between the germline ends. Here the CDR3 reads CASSPLFGQPQHF. In nucleotides, the CDR3 is TGTGCCAGCAGCCCTTTATTTGGTCAGCCCCAGCATTTT.

This clonotype came up once. This chain joins TRBV4-2 and TRBJ2-1; 7 nucleotides agree with TRBD2. The CDR3 spans 17 residues. V lost 0 bases, J lost 0 bases, and 5 bases stayed unmatched. The germline V gene encodes CDR1 LGHNA and CDR2 YNFKEQ. CDR3 coding DNA: TGTGCCAGCAGCCAAGATGTGGGGGGGAGCTCCTACAATGAGCAGTTCTTC. Encoded protein: CASSQDVGGSSYNEQFF.

The chain joins TRBV6-5 to TRBJ1-4; 7 bases agree with TRBD1. CDR3 length: 15 residues. Trimming removed 2 bases from V and 4 bases from J; junction bases left unmatched: 4. The V gene's germline CDR1 is MNHEY and CDR2 SVGAGI. The CDR3 here is CASSYEGARNEKLFF. In nucleotides, the CDR3 is TGTGCCAGCAGTTACGAGGGGGCGCGTAATGAAAAACTGTTTTTT.

The chain is built from TRBV5-1 and TRBJ2-1; D is possibly TRBD1 or TRBD2 (6 bases each). This CDR3 has 17 amino acids. Germline-derived CDR1 and CDR2 are SGHRS and YFSETQ. Trimming pared 0 bases from V and 0 bases from J, leaving 13 bases between. The CDR3: CASSLGPEGGSYNEQFF. Written as DNA, the CDR3 is TGCGCCAGCAGCTTGGGGCCCGAGGGGGGCTCCTACAATGAGCAGTTCTTC.

This clonotype has just a few counts. The chain carries TRBV4-1 and TRBJ1-2, with TRBD1 matching over 10 bases. CDR1 and CDR2 (germline): MGHRA, YSYEKL. With 1 base clipped from V and 4 bases from J, the junction kept 3 bases outside the gene matches. The length of the CDR3 is 15 residues. The CDR3 DNA sequence: TGCGCCAGCAGCCAAGGACAGGGGGCGGCCTATGGCTACACCTTC. Residues: CASSQGQGAAYGYTF.

A few counts support this clonotype. This sequence joins TRBV29-1 and TRBJ2-1; D is perhaps TRBD2 (6 bases). V lost 7 bases and J 3 bases, leaving 10 bases between the germline ends. CDR1 and CDR2 (germline): SQVTM, ANQGSEA. CDR3 length: 12 residues. CDR3 nucleotide sequence: TGCAGCGCCACGCGGGGCTACAATGAGCAGTTCTTC. Its protein is CSATRGYNEQFF.

Here the CDR3 reads CAGLERNTGELFF. The CDR3 DNA reads as TGTGCCGGCTTGGAGCGGAACACCGGGGAGCTGTTTTTT. J is TRBJ2-2 and V is TRBV5-6; no definite D call. Germline lookup yields CDR1 SGHDT and CDR2 YYEEEE. The CDR3 is 13 amino acids. V gave up 10 bases and J gave up 1 base, with 11 bases separating them. Filled out from reference TRBV5-6 and TRBJ2-2, the complete variable domain reads DAGVTQSPTHLIKTRGQQVTLRCSPKSGHDTVSWYQQALGQGPQFIFQYYEEEERQRGNFPDRFSGHQFPNYSSELNVNALLLGDSALYLCAGLERNTGELFFGEGSRLTVL.

The V call is TRBV20-1, the J call TRBJ2-3; 12 nucleotides match TRBD2. From germline, CDR1 is DFQATT and CDR2 SNEGSKA (reference sequence). The CDR3 totals 21 residues. After removal of 3 bases from V and 2 bases from J, the junction contained 21 bases not matched to a gene. CDR3 DNA: TGCAGTGCTAGCGGTCTAGCCTTTACTAGCGGGGGGCTATTATCCACAGATACGCAGTATTTT. Encoded protein: CSASGLAFTSGGLLSTDTQYF.

The chain uses TRBV7-3 and TRBJ2-1; D possibly corresponds to TRBD2 (5 bases). CDR1 and CDR2 from the germline V gene are SGHTA and FQGTGA. The CDR3 length is 12 residues. Trimming shortened V by 3 bases and J by 6 bases, and 6 bases separated the two germline ends. CDR3: CASSLDFNEQFF. CDR3 bases: TGTGCCAGCAGCTTGGACTTCAATGAGCAGTTCTTC.

This clonotype was observed at least ten times. The rearrangement uses TRBV5-1 and TRBJ1-5; D unclear. The CDR3 spans 15 residues. In germline, CDR1 is SGHRS, CDR2 YFSETQ. With 2 bases removed from V and 1 base from J, the gap between germline ends came to 10 bases. The CDR3 sequence: CASSFWPGSNQPQHF. The CDR3 nucleotides read TGCGCCAGCAGCTTTTGGCCCGGAAGCAATCAGCCCCAGCATTTT.

This clonotype appeared a few times. The rearrangement joins TRBV29-1 to TRBJ2-4; tentative D call: TRBD1 (6 bases). This CDR3 is 13 amino acids long. V was shortened by 3 bases and J by 2 bases, with 8 bases between the two germline ends. The germline V gene has CDR1 SQVTM and CDR2 ANQGSEA. CDR3 bases: TGCAGCGTTGAGGGGGACACCAAAAACATTCAGTACTTC. This sequence encodes CSVEGDTKNIQYF.

The chain links TRBV12-3 or TRBV12-4 to TRBJ2-5; D gene uncertain. The V end lost 0 bases, the J end lost 3 bases, and 8 bases lay between the germline ends. This CDR3 is built from 14 residues. The CDR3 DNA reads as TGTGCCAGCAGTTTAGCATCCGGAAAAGAGACCCAGTACTTC. Encoded protein: CASSLASGKETQYF.

The CDR3 sequence is CASSSNRQRDTEAFF. The CDR3 bases are TGTGCCAGCAGTTCCAATCGACAGCGGGACACTGAAGCTTTCTTT. J is TRBJ1-1 and V is TRBV27; D is perhaps TRBD1 (5 bases). The germline CDR1 and CDR2 sequences are MNHEY and SMNVEV (reference sequence). Trimming took 4 bases from V and 3 from J, leaving 15 bases between them. The CDR3 length is 15 residues.

This clonotype has just one count. The rearrangement joins TRBV15 to TRBJ1-5, with 7 bases that match TRBD1. From germline, CDR1 is LNHNV and CDR2 YYDKDF (reference sequence). This CDR3 spans 18 amino acids. Losses at the gene ends were 0 bases for V and 4 bases for J; bases not matched to a gene: 12. As DNA, the CDR3 is TGTGCCACCAGCAGAGATAGTAACACAGGGGTAGGGAATCAGCCCCAGCATTTT. It specifies CATSRDSNTGVGNQPQHF. Looking up the rest from reference TRBV15 and TRBJ1-5 gives the full variable domain: DAMVIQNPRYQVTQFGKPVTLSCSQTLNHNVMYWYQQKSSQAPKLLFHYYDKDFNNEADTPDNFQSRRPNTSFCFLDIRSPGLGDTAMYLCATSRDSNTGVGNQPQHFGDGTRLSIL.

The chain joins TRBV7-9 to TRBJ1-1; TRBD1 matches at 7 bases. Germline V gene data show CDR1 as SEHNR and CDR2 as FQNEAQ (reference sequence). The CDR3 is 14 residues long. V gave up 5 bases and J gave up 1 base; unmatched junction bases: 4. In nucleotides, the CDR3 is TGTGCCAGCAGCGACAGGGTGGAGAACACTGAAGCTTTCTTT. This gives the protein CASSDRVENTEAFF.

A few counts support this clonotype. The chain has TRBV28 and TRBJ2-1, with D hard to call. Germline V gene lookup returns CDR1 MDHEN and CDR2 SYDVKM. The CDR3 length is 15 residues. Trimming left V 2 bases short and J 3 bases short, with 11 bases between. CDR3 protein: CASSLASTGYNEQFF. The CDR3 coding sequence is TGTGCCAGCAGTTTAGCTAGTACGGGCTACAATGAGCAGTTCTTC.

A few counts support this clonotype. V and J are TRBV6-1 and TRBJ2-7, with a possible D match to TRBD1 (6 bases). Germline CDR1 is MNHNS and CDR2 is SASEGT. CDR3 size: 15 residues. Trimming cost V 2 bases and J 2 bases, with 13 bases left between them. The CDR3 DNA reads TGTGCCAGCAGTGAATACACCCAGGGGCCCTACGAGCAGTACTTC. This encodes CASSEYTQGPYEQYF.

The chain uses TRBV5-1 and TRBJ2-7; no clear D. The assigned J gene may be wrong: the sequence end matches TRBJ2-5 better. CDR3 length: 14 residues. Germline V gene data show CDR1 as SGHRS and CDR2 as YFSETQ. The DNA for the CDR3 is TGCGCCAGCAGCTTGGAAGGGAACGGAGAGACCCAGTACTTC. It codes for CASSLEGNGETQYF.

The J gene is TRBJ2-1, the V gene TRBV10-3; perhaps TRBD2 as D (6 bases). V was clipped by 3 bases and J by 0 bases, with 15 bases between them. The CDR3 loop spans 17 amino acids. CDR1 is ENHRY and CDR2 is SYGVKD in the germline V gene. The CDR3 loop reads CAISDMDYQFSYNEQFF. CDR3 DNA sequence: TGTGCCATCAGTGACATGGACTATCAATTCTCCTACAATGAGCAGTTCTTC.

The chain uses TRBV20-1 and TRBJ2-5, with D possibly being TRBD2 (7 bases). The J call may be incorrect, as the DNA end agrees better with TRBJ2-7. Germline CDR1 reads DFQATT; CDR2 reads SNEGSKA (reference sequence). The CDR3 covers 14 residues. In DNA, the CDR3 is TGCAGTGCGCCGAAGGGGGGGATTCCAGACGAGCAGTACTTC. It codes for CSAPKGGIPDEQYF.

This clonotype was seen only a few times. The rearrangement joins TRBV5-1 to TRBJ2-3; TRBD2 agrees at 10 bases. The CDR3 is made up of 14 amino acids. V dropped 4 bases and J dropped 3; count of bases not matched to a gene: 2. The V gene's germline CDR1 is SGHRS and CDR2 YFSETQ. The CDR3 DNA reads TGCGCCAGCAGCCGAGCGGGGGGGACAGATACGCAGTATTTT. Protein sequence: CASSRAGGTDTQYF.

This clonotype was counted only a few times. J is TRBJ2-7 and V is TRBV20-1, with 7 bases fitting TRBD2. Trimming cost V 5 bases and J 0 bases; bases outside gene matches: 13. Germline V gene sequence: CDR1 DFQATT, CDR2 SNEGSKA (reference sequence). The CDR3 is 16 amino acids. This chain's CDR3 is CSAASSGTTLSYEQYF. The DNA for the CDR3 is TGCAGTGCTGCATCCTCCGGGACTACCCTCTCCTACGAGCAGTACTTC.

J is TRBJ2-1 and V is TRBV3-1; tentatively, D is TRBD2 (5 bases). CDR1 is LGHDT and CDR2 is YNNKEL in the germline V gene (reference sequence). The V gene lost 1 base and the J gene lost 10 bases, with 11 bases spanning the gap. This CDR3 has 13 residues. The CDR3 region is CASSQVPSGEQFF. For the CDR3, the DNA is TGTGCCAGCAGCCAAGTTCCTTCGGGAGAGCAGTTCTTC.

This clonotype was detected ten times or more. The gene calls are TRBV5-4 and TRBJ2-3, with TRBD2 matching 13 bases. The CDR3 has 16 amino acids. Germline V gene sequence: CDR1 SGHNT, CDR2 YYREEE (reference sequence). The V gene end was trimmed by 4 bases and the J gene end by 1 base; junction bases not matched to a gene: 3. In nucleotides, the CDR3 is TGTGCCAGCAGCATAGGGACTAGCGGGGGCACAGATACGCAGTATTTT. This sequence encodes CASSIGTSGGTDTQYF.

The chain carries TRBV6-1 and TRBJ1-5, with TRBD1 identical over 8 bases. Trimming took 6 bases from V and 6 from J; bases not matched to a gene: 13. Germline V gives CDR1 MNHNS, CDR2 SASEGT. The CDR3 contains 16 residues. CDR3 DNA: TGTGCCAGCAGAGGATTCAACAGGGGGGGAATTCAGCCCCAGCATTTT. Protein: CASRGFNRGGIQPQHF.

The rearrangement links TRBV7-2 to TRBJ2-3; D is possibly TRBD2 (5 bases). From germline, CDR1 is SGHTA and CDR2 FQGNSA. Deletions cut 8 bases from V and 4 bases from J, with 13 bases between. The CDR3 extends over 13 amino acids. CDR3: CTSDAGGPDTQYF. CDR3 in DNA: TGTACCAGCGATGCGGGCGGGCCAGATACGCAGTATTTT.